These 9 T cell receptor delta chains were all obtained from the same sample, sequenced in a study of TRDV2 sequences in healthy donors. TCRdb re-called the PCR reads using CATT. The sample lists over a thousand delta-chain clones, around 60% occurring once. What was sequenced was Vd2+ gamma-delta T cells from blood. These receptors all stem from a human donor in good health.

The rearrangement links TRDV2 to TRDJ3, with 11 bases fitting TRDD3. V trimming: 4 bases; J trimming: 3 bases; junction bases outside the gene matches: 4. Looked up from germline, CDR1 is GEAIGNYY and CDR2 is EKD. This CDR3 region has 17 residues. CDR3 protein: CACDPTGGYWDTRQMFF. The DNA of the CDR3 is TGTGCCTGTGATCCCACTGGGGGATACTGGGACACCCGACAGATGTTTTTC.

This clone appeared a few times. A much larger clone differs by one base, so this may be a read error. The chain recombines TRDV2 with TRDJ1; TRDD3 is a possible D gene (6 bases). The CDR3 is 18 amino acids. Germline V CDR1 and CDR2: GEAIGNYY, EKD. This chain's CDR3 is CAGDTLGGTMGIQDKLIF. As DNA, the CDR3 is TGTGCCGGTGACACCTTGGGGGGCACCATGGGGATCCAAGATAAACTCATCTTT.

The chain uses TRDV2 and TRDJ1; TRDD3 matches at 8 bases. V was clipped by 0 bases and J by 3 bases; unmatched bases: 2. The CDR3 is made up of 14 amino acids. Germline V gene lookup returns CDR1 GEAIGNYY and CDR2 EKD. The CDR3 sequence: CACDTVGDSDKLIF. In DNA form, the CDR3 reads TGTGCCTGTGACACCGTGGGGGATTCCGATAAACTCATCTTT.

This clone was counted only a few times. The chain joins TRDV2 to TRDJ1, with TRDD3 matching 7 bases. CDR3 size: 17 residues. Germline V gene sequence: CDR1 GEAIGNYY, CDR2 EKD. J lost 0 bases, V lost 3 bases, and 12 bases had no gene match. The CDR3 loop reads CACDPLLGGAYTDKLIF. Written as DNA, the CDR3 is TGTGCCTGTGACCCTTTGCTGGGGGGGGCGTACACCGATAAACTCATCTTT.

A word on this clone: A much larger clone is a single base away; this may be a read error. The chain is built from TRDV2 and TRDJ1; no clear D. The germline gives CDR1 GEAIGNYY, CDR2 EKD. V lost 1 base, J lost 0 bases, and 8 bases lay in between. The CDR3 spans 14 residues. The CDR3 bases are TGTGCCTGTGACACAGTAGGGAACACCGATAAACTCATCTTT. This encodes CACDTVGNTDKLIF.

The chain uses TRDV2 and TRDJ3; TRDD3 matches at 11 bases. The CDR3 consists of 18 residues. V shed 5 bases, J shed 4 bases, and the junction held 9 bases outside the gene matches. The germline V gene has CDR1 GEAIGNYY and CDR2 EKD. CDR3 residues: CACVHLGDTSWDTRQMFF. The DNA for the CDR3 is TGTGCCTGTGTCCACCTGGGGGATACCAGTTGGGACACCCGACAGATGTTTTTC.

The chain is built from TRDV2 and TRDJ3; TRDD3 matches at 9 bases. The CDR3 consists of 18 residues. Germline V gene sequence: CDR1 GEAIGNYY, CDR2 EKD. Trimming removed 0 bases from V and 3 bases from J; junction bases left unmatched: 5. This CDR3 reads CACDTAGGFIWDTRQMFF. In DNA form, the CDR3 reads TGTGCCTGTGACACCGCTGGGGGATTCATCTGGGACACCCGACAGATGTTTTTC.

The J gene is TRDJ1, the V gene TRDV2; 9 positions match TRDD3. V lost 3 bases to trimming and J lost 1 base; unmatched junction nucleotides: 11. Germline assignment: CDR1 GEAIGNYY and CDR2 EKD. CDR3 length: 17 amino acids. CDR3 DNA sequence: TGTGCCTGTGACCCCGTGATGGGGGATATTAGCACCGATAAACTCATCTTT. It codes for CACDPVMGDISTDKLIF.

The sample holds a few counts of this clone. The gene calls are TRDV2 and TRDJ1, with 12 bases identical to TRDD3. The J segment lost 0 bases and the V segment lost 0 bases, leaving 10 bases of the junction unmatched. The CDR3 has 19 residues. CDR1 GEAIGNYY and CDR2 EKD come from the germline V gene. CDR3 in DNA: TGTGCCTGTGACACCGTATTCCTGGGGGATACGGACAACACCGATAAACTCATCTTT. This sequence encodes CACDTVFLGDTDNTDKLIF.